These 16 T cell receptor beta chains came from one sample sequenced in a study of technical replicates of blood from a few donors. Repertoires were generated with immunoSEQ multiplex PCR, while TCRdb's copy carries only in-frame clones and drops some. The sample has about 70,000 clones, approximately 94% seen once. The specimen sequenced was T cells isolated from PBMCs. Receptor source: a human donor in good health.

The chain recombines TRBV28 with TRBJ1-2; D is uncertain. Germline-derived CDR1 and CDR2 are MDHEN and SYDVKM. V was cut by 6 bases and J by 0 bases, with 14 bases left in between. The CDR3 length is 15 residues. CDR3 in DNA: TGTGCCAGCAGCCTCCTACGCTCCCCTAACTATGGCTACACCTTC. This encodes CASSLLRSPNYGYTF.

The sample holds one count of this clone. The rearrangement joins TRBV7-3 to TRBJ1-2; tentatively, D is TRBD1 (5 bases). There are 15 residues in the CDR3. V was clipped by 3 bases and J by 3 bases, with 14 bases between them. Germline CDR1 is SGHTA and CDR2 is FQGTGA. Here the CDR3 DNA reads TGTGCCAGCAGCTTGCAGGGTGGTAATGACTATGGCTACACCTTC. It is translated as CASSLQGGNDYGYTF.

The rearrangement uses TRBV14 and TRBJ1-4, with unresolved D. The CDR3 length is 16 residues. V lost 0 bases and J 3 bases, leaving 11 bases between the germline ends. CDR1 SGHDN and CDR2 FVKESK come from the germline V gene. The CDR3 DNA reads TGTGCCAGCAGCCAAGATTCCCGGTTGTCTAATGAAAAACTGTTTTTT. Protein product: CASSQDSRLSNEKLFF.

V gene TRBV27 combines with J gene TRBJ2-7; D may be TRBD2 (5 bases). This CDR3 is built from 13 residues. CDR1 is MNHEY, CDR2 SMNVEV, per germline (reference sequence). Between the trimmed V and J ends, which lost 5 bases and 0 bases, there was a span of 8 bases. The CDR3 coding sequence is TGTGCCAGCAGTGCCGGGATCTCCTACGAGCAGTACTTC. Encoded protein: CASSAGISYEQYF.

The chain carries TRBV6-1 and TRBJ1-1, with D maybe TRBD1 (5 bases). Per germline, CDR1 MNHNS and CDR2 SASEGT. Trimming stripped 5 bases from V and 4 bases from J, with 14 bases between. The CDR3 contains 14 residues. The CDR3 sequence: CASSQPPRATEAFF. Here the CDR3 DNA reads TGTGCCAGCAGTCAACCACCCAGGGCCACTGAAGCTTTCTTT.

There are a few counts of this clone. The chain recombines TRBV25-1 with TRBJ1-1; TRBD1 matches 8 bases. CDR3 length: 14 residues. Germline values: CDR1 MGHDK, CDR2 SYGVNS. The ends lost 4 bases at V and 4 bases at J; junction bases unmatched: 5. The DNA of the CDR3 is TGTGCCAGCAGTGTGACAGGGGCCGGCACTGAAGCTTTCTTT. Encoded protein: CASSVTGAGTEAFF.

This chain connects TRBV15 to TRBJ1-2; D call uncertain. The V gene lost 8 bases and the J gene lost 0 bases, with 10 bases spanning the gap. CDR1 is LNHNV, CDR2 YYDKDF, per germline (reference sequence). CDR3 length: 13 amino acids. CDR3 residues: CATGLPSNYGYTF. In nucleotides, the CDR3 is TGTGCCACCGGGCTACCCTCTAACTATGGCTACACCTTC.

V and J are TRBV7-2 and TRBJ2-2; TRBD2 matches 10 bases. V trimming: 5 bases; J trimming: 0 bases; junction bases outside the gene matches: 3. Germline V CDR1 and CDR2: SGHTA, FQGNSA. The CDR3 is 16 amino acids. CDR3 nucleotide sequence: TGTGCCAGCAGCATCGGACTAGCGGCGAACACCGGGGAGCTGTTTTTT. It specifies CASSIGLAANTGELFF.

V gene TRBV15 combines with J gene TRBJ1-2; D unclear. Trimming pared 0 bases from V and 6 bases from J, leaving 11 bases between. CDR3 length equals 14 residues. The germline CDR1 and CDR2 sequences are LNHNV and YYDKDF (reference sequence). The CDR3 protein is CATSRDWEDDGYTF. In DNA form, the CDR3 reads TGTGCCACCAGCAGAGATTGGGAGGACGATGGCTACACCTTC.

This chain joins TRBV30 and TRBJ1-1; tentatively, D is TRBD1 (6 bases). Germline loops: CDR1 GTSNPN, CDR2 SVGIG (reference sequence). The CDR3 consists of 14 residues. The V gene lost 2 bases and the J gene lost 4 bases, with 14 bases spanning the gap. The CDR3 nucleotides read TGTGCCTGGAGTCGCAGGCAGGGGCCCACTGAAGCTTTCTTT. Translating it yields CAWSRRQGPTEAFF. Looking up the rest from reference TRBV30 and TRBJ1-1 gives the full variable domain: SQTIHQWPATLVQPVGSPLSLECTVEGTSNPNLYWYRQAAGRGLQLLFYSVGIGQISSEVPQNLSASRPQDRQFILSSKKLLLSDSGFYLCAWSRRQGPTEAFFGQGTRLTVV.

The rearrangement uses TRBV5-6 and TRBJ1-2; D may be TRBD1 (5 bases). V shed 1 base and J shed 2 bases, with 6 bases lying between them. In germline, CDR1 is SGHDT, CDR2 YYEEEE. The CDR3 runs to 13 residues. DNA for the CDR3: TGTGCCAGCAGCTTGCCAGGGAACTATGGCTACACCTTC. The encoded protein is CASSLPGNYGYTF.

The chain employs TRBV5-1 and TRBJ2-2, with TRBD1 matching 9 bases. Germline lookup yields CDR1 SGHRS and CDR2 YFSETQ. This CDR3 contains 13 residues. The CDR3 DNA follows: TGCGCGAACCGGGACAGGGACGGCGGGGAGCTGTTTTTT. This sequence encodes CANRDRDGGELFF.

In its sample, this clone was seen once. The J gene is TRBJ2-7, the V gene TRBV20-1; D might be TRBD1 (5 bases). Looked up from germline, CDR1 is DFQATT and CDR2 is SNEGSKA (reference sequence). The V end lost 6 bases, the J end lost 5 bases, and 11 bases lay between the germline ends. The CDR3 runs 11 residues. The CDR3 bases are TGCAGTGCAGCCCCAGGGAACGAGCAGTACTTC. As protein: CSAAPGNEQYF.

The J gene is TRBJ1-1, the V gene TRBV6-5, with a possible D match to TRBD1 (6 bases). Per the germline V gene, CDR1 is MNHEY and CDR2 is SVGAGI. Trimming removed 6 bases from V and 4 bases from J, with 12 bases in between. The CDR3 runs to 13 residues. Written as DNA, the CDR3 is TGTGCCAGCAGGGGAGGGGGGACCACTGAAGCTTTCTTT. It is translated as CASRGGGTTEAFF.

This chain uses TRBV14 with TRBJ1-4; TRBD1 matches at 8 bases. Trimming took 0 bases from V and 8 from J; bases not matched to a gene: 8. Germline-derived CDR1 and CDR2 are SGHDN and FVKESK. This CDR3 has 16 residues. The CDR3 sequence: CASSQDTQGAGEKLFF. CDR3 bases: TGTGCCAGCAGCCAAGATACGCAGGGGGCAGGGGAAAAACTGTTTTTT. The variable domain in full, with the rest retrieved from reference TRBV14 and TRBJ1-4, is EAGVTQFPSHSVIEKGQTVTLRCDPISGHDNLYWYRRVMGKEIKFLLHFVKESKQDESGMPNNRFLAERTGGTYSTLKVQPAELEDSGVYFCASSQDTQGAGEKLFFGSGTQLSVL.

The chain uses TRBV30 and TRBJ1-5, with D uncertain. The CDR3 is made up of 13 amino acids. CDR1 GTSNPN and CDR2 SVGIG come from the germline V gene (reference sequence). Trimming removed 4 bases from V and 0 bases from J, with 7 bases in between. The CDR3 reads CAWTTNSNQPQHF. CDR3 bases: TGTGCCTGGACCACAAATAGCAATCAGCCCCAGCATTTT.